One sample yielded the 25 T cell receptor beta chains listed below, sequenced in a study of CD8+CD57+ T cells in acquired aplastic anemia. CDR3 and TCR beta VDJ profiling relied on a genomic DNA template. TCRdb used MiXCR to reprocess the reads, holding one entry per CDR3 protein. The data show some 160,000 distinct CDR3 sequences, with about 48% seen just once and about 31% held by the top ten. The authors sequenced patients whose flow cytometry had shown CD8+CD57+ cell expansion. Sequencing was done on a sample of sorted CD4+, CD8+, or CD8+CD57+ T cells (not recorded which) from PBMCs. The origin of the receptors is a human donor with aplastic anemia.

This clonotype was seen at least ten times. This chain joins TRBV5-4 and TRBJ2-7; TRBD1 aligns across 7 bases. The CDR3 is made up of 14 amino acids. Germline V gene lookup returns CDR1 SGHNT and CDR2 YYREEE (reference sequence). The V and J ends lost 4 bases and 3 bases, in that order; junction bases with no gene match: 7. DNA for the CDR3: TGTGCCAGCAGCGGCCGGGACAGAGTCTACGAGCAGTACTTC. Amino acids: CASSGRDRVYEQYF.

This chain links TRBV7-9 with TRBJ2-7, with 7 bases lining up with TRBD1. The trim removed 5 bases at V and 6 bases at J, leaving 10 bases unmatched. The CDR3 totals 14 residues. Germline V CDR1 and CDR2: SEHNR, FQNEAQ (reference sequence). In DNA form, the CDR3 reads TGTGCCAGCAGCCCAACGACAGGGTCAGTCGAGCAGTACTTC. It encodes CASSPTTGSVEQYF.

On this clonotype itself: A single base separates this from a much larger clone, so it may be a read error. This sequence joins TRBV12-5 and TRBJ2-7; D unresolved. Trimming took off 1 base at V and 6 bases at J, with 7 bases between the two ends. Per germline, CDR1 LGHNT and CDR2 FRNRAP. This CDR3 has 12 residues. This CDR3 reads CASGLALCEQYF. In DNA, the CDR3 is TGTGCTAGTGGTTTGGCCCTCTGCGAGCAGTACTTC.

This clonotype showed up just a few times. Just one base apart from a much larger clone, this may be a read error. The conserved phenylalanine or tryptophan is not found at the CDR3 terminus, so this likely reflects a read error. The chain uses TRBV11-3 and TRBJ1-1; D is ambiguous. The CDR3 contains 12 residues. Between the trimmed V and J ends, which lost 7 bases and 0 bases, there was a span of 6 bases. Germline V gives CDR1 SGHNT, CDR2 YENEEA. The CDR3 loop is CASTTLNTEAFL. CDR3 DNA sequence: TGTGCCAGCACCACACTGAACACTGAAGCTTTCCTT.

The chain employs TRBV5-1 and TRBJ1-4; 7 bases line up with TRBD1. Germline V gene data show CDR1 as SGHRS and CDR2 as YFSETQ. The length of the CDR3 is 15 residues. Trimming took 4 bases from V and 8 from J; bases not matched to a gene: 11. CDR3 coding DNA: TGCGCCAGCAGCCCCGGGACAGTGAGGATCGAAAAACTGTTTTTT. Translating gives CASSPGTVRIEKLFF.

This rearrangement joins TRBV10-3 to TRBJ1-1; possible D gene TRBD1, 6 bases. The CDR3 consists of 13 residues. Per germline, CDR1 ENHRY and CDR2 SYGVKD. V was shortened by 10 bases and J by 5 bases, with 17 bases between the two germline ends. The CDR3 region has the DNA TGTGCCACCAGGGACACGGTGCAGACTGAAGCTTTCTTT. Translating it yields CATRDTVQTEAFF.

This chain uses TRBV20-1 with TRBJ2-7; 9 bases align to TRBD2. The CDR3 contains 15 residues. Germline trimming cut 5 bases from V and 3 bases from J; bases unmatched to any gene: 11. Germline-derived CDR1 and CDR2 are DFQATT and SNEGSKA (reference sequence). CDR3 in DNA: TGCAGTGCTGACCCCCTGCGCGGGAGGGACTACGAGCAGTACTTC. It encodes CSADPLRGRDYEQYF.

This clonotype turned up a few times. V usage is TRBV4-3 and J usage is TRBJ2-1; TRBD1 aligns across 11 bases. This CDR3 spans 16 amino acids. The V segment lost 3 bases and the J segment 4 bases; nucleotides outside the gene matches: 5. Per the germline V gene, CDR1 is LGHNA and CDR2 is YSLEER. This CDR3 reads CASSHLGQGAYNEQFF. CDR3 coding DNA: TGCGCCAGCAGCCATCTCGGACAGGGGGCTTACAATGAGCAGTTCTTC.

This clonotype was observed at least ten times. The chain joins TRBV12-3 or TRBV12-4 to TRBJ2-7; 9 positions agree with TRBD2. The V gene end was trimmed by 10 bases and the J gene end by 0 bases; junction bases not matched to a gene: 7. There are 14 residues in the CDR3. CDR3 sequence reads: CATRGREGSYEQYF. CDR3 in DNA: TGTGCCACTCGGGGGCGGGAGGGCTCCTACGAGCAGTACTTC.

The V call is TRBV29-1, the J call TRBJ1-2; D is perhaps TRBD1 (5 bases). The CDR3 is 11 residues long. The V gene's germline CDR1 is SQVTM and CDR2 ANQGSEA. Trimming took 7 bases from V and 6 from J, leaving 12 bases between them. The chain's CDR3 is CSAKQENGYTF. Written as DNA, the CDR3 is TGCAGCGCAAAACAGGAAAATGGCTACACCTTC. The full variable domain, completed using reference TRBV29-1 and TRBJ1-2, is SAVISQKPSRDICQRGTSLTIQCQVDSQVTMMFWYRQQPGQSLTLIATANQGSEATYESGFVIDKFPISRPNLTFSTLTVSNMSPEDSSIYLCSAKQENGYTFGSGTRLTVV.

This clonotype has at least ten counts. The chain uses TRBV11-2 and TRBJ2-7; the D call may be TRBD1 or TRBD2 (5 bases each). V was pared by 1 base and J by 1 base, with 14 bases between. The CDR3 covers 16 residues. The germline CDR1 and CDR2 sequences are SGHAT and FQNNGV. The CDR3 spells CASSLVFVGTSYEQYF. The CDR3 coding sequence is TGTGCCAGCAGCTTAGTATTCGTGGGGACGTCCTACGAGCAGTACTTC.

The table lists this clonotype with a few counts. Relative to the germline gene, one junction end is altered; a read error may explain this. The chain employs TRBV15 and TRBJ2-5; 8 nucleotides align to TRBD2. CDR1 is LNHNV and CDR2 is YYDKDF in the germline V gene (reference sequence). CDR3 length: 15 residues. The CDR3 region is CATSRDRLALETRYF. As DNA, the CDR3 is TGTGCCACCAGCAGAGATCGACTAGCGCTCGAGACCCGGTACTTC.

This chain uses TRBV6-4 with TRBJ2-3, with D perhaps matching TRBD2 (6 bases). Germline V CDR1 and CDR2: MRHNA, SNTAGT. Trimming took off 3 bases at V and 0 bases at J, with 7 bases between the two ends. The CDR3 consists of 14 residues. The CDR3 protein is CASSEGTSTDTQYF. CDR3 coding DNA: TGTGCCAGCAGTGAAGGGACTAGCACAGATACGCAGTATTTT.

This clonotype has ten or more counts. The J gene is TRBJ2-7, the V gene TRBV25-1, with TRBD1 identical over 10 bases. Trimming cost V 5 bases and J 3 bases; bases outside gene matches: 10. Germline V gene lookup returns CDR1 MGHDK and CDR2 SYGVNS. CDR3 length equals 16 residues. CDR3 in amino acids: CASSPQGDRGLYEQYF. CDR3 nucleotide sequence: TGTGCCAGCAGTCCACAAGGGGACAGGGGCCTCTACGAGCAGTACTTC.

This chain connects TRBV24-1 to TRBJ2-3; D is uncertain. The CDR3 runs 15 residues. Trimming cost V 0 bases and J 4 bases, with 10 bases left between them. CDR1 and CDR2 (germline): KGHDR, SFDVKD. CDR3 sequence: CATSDLDNWADTQYF. The CDR3 bases are TGTGCCACCAGTGATTTGGATAACTGGGCAGATACGCAGTATTTT.

V is TRBV10-3 and J is TRBJ1-2, with TRBD1 identical over 8 bases. This CDR3 region has 14 residues. Trimming took 10 bases from V and 3 from J; bases not matched to a gene: 10. Germline-derived CDR1 and CDR2 are ENHRY and SYGVKD. The CDR3 loop is CATTGQEFYYGYTF. CDR3 nucleotide sequence: TGTGCCACCACGGGACAGGAGTTTTACTATGGCTACACCTTC.

This chain joins TRBV2 and TRBJ2-1; D gene unclear. Germline V gives CDR1 SNHLY, CDR2 FYNNEI. The CDR3 runs to 14 residues. V lost 8 bases and J lost 3, with 14 bases in between. The CDR3 bases are TGTGCCAGCGGCCAAGGGCCGGACTACAATGAGCAGTTCTTC. This translates into CASGQGPDYNEQFF. Together with reference TRBV2 and TRBJ2-1, the CDR3 gives the full variable domain: EPEVTQTPSHQVTQMGQEVILRCVPISNHLYFYWYRQILGQKVEFLVSFYNNEISEKSEIFDDQFSVERPDGSNFTLKIRSTKLEDSAMYFCASGQGPDYNEQFFGPGTRLTVL.

This rearrangement joins TRBV20-1 to TRBJ1-6, with 8 bases matching TRBD1. This CDR3 is built from 16 residues. The germline V gene encodes CDR1 DFQATT and CDR2 SNEGSKA (reference sequence). V lost 0 bases to trimming and J lost 5 bases; unmatched junction nucleotides: 6. CDR3 nucleotides: TGCAGTGCTAGAGACCGCCCGGGACAGGATAATTCACCCCTCCACTTT. Amino acid sequence: CSARDRPGQDNSPLHF.

This clonotype occurred a few times. With a much larger clone just one base away, this may be a read error. This chain links TRBV12-3 or TRBV12-4 with TRBJ2-1, with 7 bases fitting TRBD2. The CDR3 has 17 residues. CDR3 sequence: CASGLVAGTVERNEQFF. The CDR3 DNA reads as TGTGCCAGCGGTTTAGTAGCGGGTACGGTGGAAAGGAATGAGCAGTTCTTC.

This clonotype was seen a single time. This chain links TRBV10-2 with TRBJ1-2, with D uncertain. V gave up 3 bases and J gave up 5 bases, with 10 bases separating them. This CDR3 contains 13 residues. Germline V lookup: CDR1 WSHSY, CDR2 SAAADI. The CDR3 sequence: CASSDQESYGYTF. As DNA, the CDR3 is TGCGCCAGCAGTGATCAGGAAAGTTATGGCTACACCTTC.

This chain links TRBV27 with TRBJ2-1; 14 bases match TRBD2. The CDR3 is made up of 15 amino acids. The germline gives CDR1 MNHEY, CDR2 SMNVEV (reference sequence). Trimming took 5 bases from V and 9 from J; bases not matched to a gene: 6. The CDR3 region is CASSQTSGRAIEQFF. The DNA for the CDR3 is TGTGCCAGCAGTCAGACTAGCGGGAGGGCAATTGAGCAGTTCTTC.

This clonotype was observed many times. This rearrangement joins TRBV7-2 to TRBJ2-7; no reliable D call. There are 12 residues in the CDR3. Germline CDR1 and CDR2: SGHTA and FQGNSA. V was shortened by 1 base and J by 2 bases, with 3 bases between the two germline ends. CDR3 sequence reads: CASSLGTYEQYF. The CDR3 DNA reads TGTGCCAGCAGCTTAGGGACCTACGAGCAGTACTTC.

This clonotype was counted only a few times. The chain is built from TRBV10-3 and TRBJ2-5; D unresolved. Germline CDR1 is ENHRY and CDR2 is SYGVKD. This CDR3 spans 15 amino acids. Trimming shortened V by 6 bases and J by 4 bases, and 18 bases separated the two germline ends. This CDR3 is CAIRSGWTLLETQYF. The CDR3 bases are TGTGCCATCAGATCTGGATGGACGTTATTAGAGACCCAGTACTTC.

This clonotype has at least ten counts. The chain uses TRBV10-2 and TRBJ1-2; perhaps TRBD1 as D (5 bases). The CDR3 sequence is 13 residues long. The V and J ends lost 7 bases and 7 bases respectively, with 16 bases between them. The V gene's germline CDR1 is WSHSY and CDR2 SAAADI. The CDR3 loop is CASNGGTDSGYTF. CDR3 DNA sequence: TGCGCCAGCAATGGGGGGACGGACTCTGGCTACACCTTC.

On this clonotype: One junction end does not reproduce the germline sequence, and a read error may be involved. This rearrangement joins TRBV10-3 to TRBJ1-1; D is unclear. This CDR3 has 15 amino acids. The germline V gene has CDR1 ENHRY and CDR2 SYGVKD. In DNA form, the CDR3 reads TGTGCCAGCAGTGGGATGATAGGGCCGAACACTGAAGCTTTCTTT. This codes for CASSGMIGPNTEAFF.